Shown below are 17 T cell receptor beta chains from a single sample sequenced in a study of neoadjuvant nivolumab and ipilimumab in lung cancer. The repertoire was sequenced with immunoSEQ multiplex PCR; TCRdb's copy has only in-frame clones and lacks some. The sample shows roughly 20,000 clones, more than 70% of them seen only once. The material was peripheral blood, obtained before neoadjuvant nivolumab, alone or with ipilimumab. Receptor source: an adult with non-small cell lung cancer.

The CDR3 sequence: CAGGRTRYEQYF. The CDR3 bases are TGTGCCGGCGGGCGAACCAGATACGAGCAGTACTTC. The J gene is TRBJ2-7, the V gene TRBV30; TRBD2 might be the D (5 bases). The germline V and J ends were trimmed by 8 bases and 4 bases, with 15 bases remaining between them. The CDR3 loop spans 12 amino acids. The V gene's germline CDR1 is GTSNPN and CDR2 SVGIG (reference sequence).

The chain joins TRBV7-3 to TRBJ2-5, with 9 bases that match TRBD2. CDR1 and CDR2 from the germline V gene are SGHTA and FQGTGA. The CDR3 is made up of 13 amino acids. J lost 4 bases, V lost 6 bases, and 3 bases had no gene match. The CDR3 nucleotides read TGTGCCAGCAGTTTTAGCGGGAGAGAGACCCAGTACTTC. It encodes CASSFSGRETQYF.

The rearrangement links TRBV6-1 to TRBJ1-1; 9 bases align to TRBD1. Germline CDR1 MNHNS, CDR2 SASEGT. The CDR3 contains 14 residues. Trimming at V came to 3 bases and at J to 7 bases, leaving 6 bases not matched to a gene. The CDR3 DNA follows: TGTGCCAGCAGTGATGGACAGGGGTACGGTGAAGCTTTCTTT. Translated: CASSDGQGYGEAFF.

This chain connects TRBV5-1 to TRBJ2-7; 9 bases fit TRBD2. CDR1 and CDR2 from the germline V gene are SGHRS and YFSETQ. This CDR3 has 15 amino acids. Losses at the gene ends were 0 bases for V and 4 bases for J; bases not matched to a gene: 5. For the CDR3, the DNA is TGCGCCAGCAGCTTGGCTAGCGGGGAGGGGTACGAGCAGTACTTC. This gives the protein CASSLASGEGYEQYF.

The chain uses TRBV7-2 and TRBJ1-1; the match to TRBD1 covers 7 bases. CDR1 and CDR2 (germline): SGHTA, FQGNSA. CDR3 length: 15 residues. V trimming: 5 bases; J trimming: 2 bases; junction bases outside the gene matches: 8. The CDR3 sequence: CASSGQGGLNTEAFF. The DNA of the CDR3 is TGTGCCAGCAGCGGACAAGGGGGCCTTAACACTGAAGCTTTCTTT.

This rearrangement joins TRBV7-2 to TRBJ2-4, with TRBD1 matching 9 bases. Losses at the gene ends were 5 bases for V and 8 bases for J; bases not matched to a gene: 7. CDR1 is SGHTA, CDR2 FQGNSA, per germline. The CDR3 runs 14 residues. The CDR3 sequence is CASSPRTGADIQYF. CDR3 nucleotide sequence: TGTGCCAGCAGCCCAAGGACAGGGGCAGACATTCAGTACTTC.

In its sample, this clone was seen a few times. The chain couples TRBV5-6 to TRBJ1-2, with D unresolved. Germline assignment: CDR1 SGHDT and CDR2 YYEEEE. This CDR3 comprises 12 residues. The V gene lost 0 bases and the J gene lost 4 bases, with 4 bases spanning the gap. The CDR3 spells CASSLDGYGYTF. The CDR3 region has the DNA TGTGCCAGCAGCTTGGACGGCTATGGCTACACCTTC.

J is TRBJ2-1 and V is TRBV29-1; D is ambiguous. The CDR3 covers 12 residues. The germline V and J ends were trimmed by 6 bases and 7 bases, with 13 bases remaining between them. The germline gives CDR1 SQVTM, CDR2 ANQGSEA. The DNA for the CDR3 is TGCAGCGTCAGTGGGGTCGGGAATGAGCAGTTCTTC. Its translation: CSVSGVGNEQFF.

This chain connects TRBV10-3 to TRBJ1-2; D not certain. CDR1 and CDR2 from the germline V gene are ENHRY and SYGVKD. The V gene lost 0 bases and the J gene lost 3 bases, with 11 bases spanning the gap. The CDR3 totals 15 residues. CDR3 in DNA: TGTGCCATCAGTGAGTCGTCTGCTACCTACTATGGCTACACCTTC. Translating gives CAISESSATYYGYTF.

The chain couples TRBV7-2 to TRBJ2-3; D perhaps matches TRBD1 (6 bases). The V gene's germline CDR1 is SGHTA and CDR2 FQGNSA. This CDR3 comprises 14 residues. The V end was cut by 8 bases, the J end by 3 bases, with 15 bases between. The CDR3 spells CASDRSESTDTQYF. Written as DNA, the CDR3 is TGTGCCAGCGACAGGTCGGAGAGTACAGATACGCAGTATTTT.

The rearrangement uses TRBV30 and TRBJ2-7; TRBD1 matches at 7 bases. Germline CDR1 and CDR2: GTSNPN and SVGIG (reference sequence). Trimming at V came to 2 bases and at J to 4 bases, leaving 8 bases not matched to a gene. The CDR3 spans 14 residues. CDR3 nucleotide sequence: TGTGCCTGGAGTAAAGTGGGACAGTCGTACGAGCAGTACTTC. Encoded protein: CAWSKVGQSYEQYF. The whole variable domain, filled in from reference TRBV30 and TRBJ2-7, reads SQTIHQWPATLVQPVGSPLSLECTVEGTSNPNLYWYRQAAGRGLQLLFYSVGIGQISSEVPQNLSASRPQDRQFILSSKKLLLSDSGFYLCAWSKVGQSYEQYFGPGTRLTVT.

The rearrangement links TRBV7-6 to TRBJ2-3; D perhaps matches TRBD2 (5 bases). Looked up from germline, CDR1 is SGHVS and CDR2 is FNYEAQ. With 3 bases removed from V and 5 bases from J, the gap between germline ends came to 9 bases. This CDR3 spans 13 amino acids. CDR3: CASSLTILDTQYF. CDR3 nucleotide sequence: TGTGCCAGCAGCTTGACTATCCTAGATACGCAGTATTTT.

The count of this clone is one. The genes are TRBV11-2 and TRBJ2-7; TRBD2 is a possible D gene (6 bases). Germline V gene sequence: CDR1 SGHAT, CDR2 FQNNGV. The CDR3 extends over 13 amino acids. V lost 2 bases and J lost 6, with 11 bases in between. In DNA, the CDR3 is TGTGCCAGCAGCTTAAGGCTGCGGGGCGAGCAGTACTTC. Amino acids: CASSLRLRGEQYF.

This rearrangement joins TRBV9 to TRBJ2-7, with D hard to call. Trimming stripped 4 bases from V and 0 bases from J, with 20 bases between. CDR1 is SGDLS and CDR2 is YYNGEE in the germline V gene. CDR3 length: 17 amino acids. CDR3 in amino acids: CASSPSPLSHLSYEQYF. Here the CDR3 DNA reads TGTGCCAGCAGCCCCAGTCCGCTTAGCCACCTCTCCTACGAGCAGTACTTC.

This clone occurred a few times. The chain uses TRBV5-6 and TRBJ2-7, with 7 bases lining up with TRBD2. With 2 bases clipped from V and 7 bases from J, the junction kept 6 bases outside the gene matches. The CDR3 covers 13 residues. Per the germline V gene, CDR1 is SGHDT and CDR2 is YYEEEE. CDR3 in DNA: TGTGCCAGCAGCTTAGGCGGGAGTGGGGAGCAGTACTTC. This translates into CASSLGGSGEQYF.

The chain joins TRBV10-2 to TRBJ1-5; weak D call: TRBD1 (5 bases). CDR1 WSHSY and CDR2 SAAADI come from the germline V gene. Trimming removed 6 bases at V and 7 bases at J, with 16 bases between. The CDR3 runs 14 residues. The CDR3 loop is CASRDLSRGQPQHF. CDR3 DNA sequence: TGCGCCAGCAGGGACCTCTCGCGGGGCCAGCCCCAGCATTTT.

The rearrangement uses TRBV18 and TRBJ1-1; 7 positions agree with TRBD1. Germline V gene data show CDR1 as KGHSH and CDR2 as LQKENI. The CDR3 extends over 15 amino acids. V lost 6 bases, J lost 3 bases, and 10 bases stayed unmatched. CDR3 region: CASSFTGDPDTEAFF. DNA for the CDR3: TGTGCCAGCTCGTTTACAGGGGACCCCGACACTGAAGCTTTCTTT.